The rows below give T cell receptor beta chains drawn from one sample of a study of prognosis after radiotherapy for stage I lung cancer. TCRdb analysed the multiplex PCR reads with MiXCR anew, one entry per CDR3 protein. Of some 15,000 distinct CDR3 sequences listed, more than 35% are singletons. The material sequenced was PBMCs, taken before or after stereotactic body radiation therapy (not recorded which). These receptors came from a donor aged 50 or older with non-small cell lung cancer. CDR3s include the opening cysteine and the closing phenylalanine or tryptophan. D genes are given only for firm matches. Clone size is shown for a subset of rows, as once, few, many or a class of expanded clone.

TRBV15,NA,many,TRBJ1-5,CATSRKNGPQHF,TGTGCCACCAGCAGAAAAAATGGGCCCCAGCATTTT
TRBV7-9,TRBD2,many,TRBJ2-7,CASSLGWGGTYEQYF,TGTGCCAGCAGCTTAGGCTGGGGGGGAACCTACGAGCAGTACTTC
TRBV10-2,NA,NA,TRBJ2-1,CASTRGQSFSYNEQFF,TGCGCCAGCACTAGAGGACAGTCCTTCTCCTACAATGAGCAGTTCTTC
TRBV19,NA,many,TRBJ2-3,CASSILTGTDTQYF,TGTGCCAGTAGTATACTGACTGGCACAGATACGCAGTATTTT
TRBV30,TRBD2,NA,TRBJ2-2,CAWSPLGTSSGELFF,TGTGCCTGGAGCCCCCTCGGGACTAGCAGCGGGGAGCTGTTTTTT
TRBV3-1,NA,many,TRBJ2-5,CASSQQSRDDQETQYF,TGTGCCAGCAGCCAGCAAAGCCGGGACGACCAAGAGACCCAGTACTTC
TRBV6-1,TRBD2,once,TRBJ2-1,CASTTSGVSSYNEQFF,TGTGCCAGCACGACTAGCGGTGTGAGCTCCTACAATGAGCAGTTCTTC
TRBV5-4,NA,NA,TRBJ1-3,CASSLDPGGSSSGNTIYF,TGTGCCAGCAGCTTGGACCCAGGCGGGTCCTCTTCTGGAAACACCATATATTTT
TRBV2,NA,many,TRBJ1-4,CASSDWVIGNEKLFF,TGTGCCAGCAGTGATTGGGTTATCGGGAATGAAAAACTGTTTTTT
TRBV12-5,NA,NA,TRBJ2-1,CASRKGPDNDQFF,TGTGCTAGTCGTAAAGGGCCCGACAATGATCAGTTCTTC
TRBV19,TRBD1,NA,TRBJ2-3,CASITRQGRTDTQYF,TGCGCCAGTATTACTCGACAGGGTAGGACAGATACGCAGTATTTT
TRBV24-1,TRBD2,many,TRBJ2-1,CATKGGGTNNEQFF,TGTGCCACTAAGGGCGGGGGGACAAACAATGAGCAGTTCTTC
TRBV24-1,NA,NA,TRBJ2-1,CATSDFTVNEQFF,TGTGCCACCAGTGATTTTACAGTCAATGAGCAGTTCTTC
TRBV20-1,NA,many,TRBJ2-4,CSAPRGLAKNIQYF,TGCAGTGCCCCACGGGGCCTAGCCAAAAACATTCAGTACTTC
TRBV6-1,NA,once,TRBJ1-6,CASDTDRATSNSHLHF,TGTGCCAGCGATACCGACCGCGCAACTAGTAATTCACACCTCCACTTT
TRBV6-2/TRBV6-3,TRBD1,NA,TRBJ1-2,CVSITTGGGYTF,TGTGTCAGCATCACGACAGGGGGGGGCTACACCTTC
TRBV20-1,NA,NA,TRBJ2-6,CSAPDAGANVLTF,TGCAGTGCTCCGGACGCTGGGGCCAACGTCCTGACTTTC
TRBV7-3,TRBD1,NA,TRBJ2-2,CASSQTGGGTGELFF,TGTGCCAGCAGCCAGACAGGGGGCGGCACCGGGGAGCTGTTTTTT
TRBV6-1,NA,many,TRBJ2-1,CASSPNVGGRSGAYNEQFF,TGTGCCAGCAGTCCCAACGTGGGGGGGCGAAGTGGTGCCTACAATGAGCAGTTCTTC
TRBV11-2,NA,NA,TRBJ2-7,CASILPWAWGSYEQYF,TGTGCCAGCATCCTCCCGTGGGCATGGGGATCCTACGAGCAGTACTTC
TRBV2,NA,many,TRBJ2-7,CASSEYWTDRNEQYF,TGTGCCAGCAGTGAATACTGGACAGACCGTAACGAGCAGTACTTC
TRBV5-1,NA,NA,TRBJ2-2,CSSKYRADTGELFF,TGCTCCAGCAAGTACAGGGCCGACACCGGGGAGCTGTTTTTT
TRBV28,NA,many,TRBJ1-5,CASSLNFGQGLNQPQHF,TGTGCCAGCAGTTTAAATTTCGGGCAGGGACTCAATCAGCCCCAGCATTTT
TRBV28,TRBD1,medium-sized,TRBJ1-2,CASSPDRGRQGYTF,TGTGCCAGCAGCCCTGACAGGGGGCGGCAGGGCTACACCTTC
TRBV12-3/TRBV12-4,NA,many,TRBJ2-5,CASSGEGETQYF,TGTGCCAGCAGTGGCGAAGGAGAGACCCAGTACTTC
TRBV2,NA,NA,TRBJ1-2,CASSGGGLYGYTF,TGTGCCAGCAGTGGGGGGGGTCTTTATGGCTACACCTTC
TRBV16,TRBD1,many,TRBJ1-4,CASSRGDRGSEKLFF,TGTGCCAGCAGCCGGGGCGACAGGGGGAGCGAAAAACTGTTTTTT
TRBV5-6,TRBD2,many,TRBJ2-2,CASSLVLAGGTGELFF,TGTGCCAGCAGCTTGGTATTAGCGGGAGGTACCGGGGAGCTGTTTTTT